The 30 T cell receptor beta chains in this list originate from one sample, sequenced in a study of post-analysis software for immune sequencing data. Antigens for these TCRs are unknown. The authors incorporated unique molecular identifiers into the TCR beta cDNA libraries. TCRdb re-analysed the PCR reads in MiXCR, keeping a single row per CDR3 protein. The data hold roughly 800,000 distinct CDR3 sequences, with around 46% observed a single time. The study, taken as a whole, reports: Among a handful of TRBV segments more frequent in patients than controls were TRBV5-6, TRBV5-1 and TRBV20-1.

Sequenced material: blood. The receptors were sampled from a girl under 18 with multiple sclerosis.

The genes are TRBV12-3 or TRBV12-4 and TRBJ2-7; D is ambiguous. CDR3 length: 12 amino acids. The V gene lost 3 bases and the J gene lost 6 bases, with 9 bases spanning the gap. This chain's CDR3 is CASSFHKSEQYF. The CDR3 DNA reads TGTGCCAGCAGTTTCCATAAGTCCGAGCAGTACTTC.

Regarding this clonotype: Compared with germline, one end of the junction differs, possibly owing to a read error. The V call is TRBV12-3 or TRBV12-4, the J call TRBJ1-2, with 7 bases that match TRBD1. The CDR3 totals 15 residues. The CDR3 nucleotides read TGTGTCAGCAGGACCGGGACAGACAAAATCTATGGCTACACCTTC. Its translation: CVSRTGTDKIYGYTF.

The chain joins TRBV10-1 to TRBJ2-1; D not resolved. Germline CDR1 is WNHNN and CDR2 is SYGVQD (reference sequence). V lost 5 bases, J lost 6 bases, and 17 bases lay in between. This CDR3 has 15 amino acids. The CDR3 is CASSLGYTARNEQFF. For the CDR3, the DNA is TGCGCCAGCAGTCTAGGCTACACCGCTCGCAATGAGCAGTTCTTC.

The chain couples TRBV4-2 to TRBJ2-1; D gene uncertain. The J call may not be correct, given that the DNA end is closer to TRBJ2-7. The CDR3 has 12 amino acids. Per the germline V gene, CDR1 is LGHNA and CDR2 is YNFKEQ. CDR3 region: CASSQVWNEQYF. Here the CDR3 DNA reads TGTGCCAGCAGCCAAGTGTGGAATGAGCAGTACTTC.

In this sample, this clonotype turned up a few times. The chain couples TRBV28 to TRBJ2-7; TRBD1 matches at 9 bases. The V and J ends lost 7 bases and 5 bases, in that order; junction bases with no gene match: 12. There are 15 residues in the CDR3. CDR1 and CDR2 (germline): MDHEN, SYDVKM. The CDR3 sequence is CASINRDRAAHEQYF. DNA for the CDR3: TGTGCCAGCATCAACCGGGACAGGGCGGCCCACGAGCAGTACTTC.

The chain has TRBV6-4 and TRBJ2-7; D unclear. There are 13 residues in the CDR3. The germline gives CDR1 MRHNA, CDR2 SNTAGT. V dropped 7 bases and J dropped 7 bases, with 17 bases sitting between them. In nucleotides, the CDR3 is TGTGCCAGCATTCTGCCGGCTTACAATGAGCAGTACTTC. This sequence encodes CASILPAYNEQYF.

As for this clonotype: One end of the junction varies from germline; a read error may be responsible. V and J are TRBV7-9 and TRBJ2-7; 9 positions agree with TRBD2. Judging by the DNA end, TRBJ2-5 fits better; the J call may be wrong. Germline assignment: CDR1 SEHNR and CDR2 FQNEAQ (reference sequence). The CDR3 extends over 18 amino acids. The CDR3 is CASSLALAGPGVEETQYF. CDR3 sequence (DNA): TGTGCCAGCAGTTTAGCCCTAGCGGGACCCGGGGTAGAGGAGACCCAGTACTTC.

J is TRBJ2-1 and V is TRBV11-2; a possible D gene is TRBD2 (5 bases). This CDR3 has 16 residues. Per the germline V gene, CDR1 is SGHAT and CDR2 is FQNNGV. Trimming cost V 1 base and J 4 bases, with 14 bases left between them. The CDR3 DNA sequence: TGTGCCAGCAGCTTAGTTAGTCATCGGGGATACAATGAGCAGTTCTTC. It is translated as CASSLVSHRGYNEQFF.

V gene TRBV20-1 combines with J gene TRBJ2-3; the D is unclear. The CDR3 consists of 13 residues. V lost 1 base to trimming and J lost 5 bases, with 10 bases between them. The germline gives CDR1 DFQATT, CDR2 SNEGSKA (reference sequence). The CDR3 reads CSARGKYGDTQYF. The DNA for the CDR3 is TGCAGTGCTAGAGGGAAGTATGGAGATACGCAGTATTTT.

This clonotype was recorded a few times. The chain combines TRBV29-1 with TRBJ1-5, with D uncertain. The CDR3 runs to 14 residues. Germline CDR1 reads SQVTM; CDR2 reads ANQGSEA. V lost 4 bases and J 5 bases, leaving 15 bases between the germline ends. The CDR3 bases are TGCAGCGTTGGATCGACGTTTGGGGATCAGCCCCAGCATTTT. Its translation is CSVGSTFGDQPQHF. The full variable domain, rest sourced from reference TRBV29-1 and TRBJ1-5, is SAVISQKPSRDICQRGTSLTIQCQVDSQVTMMFWYRQQPGQSLTLIATANQGSEATYESGFVIDKFPISRPNLTFSTLTVSNMSPEDSSIYLCSVGSTFGDQPQHFGDGTRLSIL.

At least ten counts were recorded for this clonotype. The chain combines TRBV5-6 with TRBJ2-7; tentatively, D is TRBD2 (6 bases). There are 14 residues in the CDR3. Germline V gene data show CDR1 as SGHDT and CDR2 as YYEEEE. Deletions cut 3 bases from V and 2 bases from J, with 12 bases between. CDR3: CASSSVGGTYEQYF. The CDR3 DNA follows: TGTGCCAGCAGCTCAGTGGGGGGAACCTACGAGCAGTACTTC. The entire variable domain, with the rest obtained from reference TRBV5-6 and TRBJ2-7, is as follows: DAGVTQSPTHLIKTRGQQVTLRCSPKSGHDTVSWYQQALGQGPQFIFQYYEEEERQRGNFPDRFSGHQFPNYSSELNVNALLLGDSALYLCASSSVGGTYEQYFGPGTRLTVT.

The rearrangement uses TRBV7-9 and TRBJ2-7, with D tentatively TRBD1 (5 bases). CDR1 and CDR2 from the germline V gene are SEHNR and FQNEAQ (reference sequence). The CDR3 has 12 residues. The V end was cut by 7 bases, the J end by 2 bases, with 9 bases between. The CDR3 sequence: CASTDTTYEQYF. CDR3 bases: TGTGCCAGCACGGACACAACCTACGAGCAGTACTTC.

The chain has TRBV15 and TRBJ2-5, with TRBD1 matching over 8 bases. Per the germline V gene, CDR1 is LNHNV and CDR2 is YYDKDF (reference sequence). The CDR3 length is 14 residues. Trimming removed 0 bases from V and 11 bases from J; junction bases left unmatched: 8. The CDR3, as DNA: TGTGCCACCAGCAGAGACGGGACAGGCTATAAGCAGTACTTC. Translating gives CATSRDGTGYKQYF. The whole variable domain, remainder taken from reference TRBV15 and TRBJ2-5, is DAMVIQNPRYQVTQFGKPVTLSCSQTLNHNVMYWYQQKSSQAPKLLFHYYDKDFNNEADTPDNFQSRRPNTSFCFLDIRSPGLGDTAMYLCATSRDGTGYKQYFGPGTRLLVL.

The V gene is TRBV4-1, the J gene TRBJ1-2; tentatively, D is TRBD1 (6 bases). This CDR3 contains 14 residues. Germline loops: CDR1 MGHRA, CDR2 YSYEKL. V gave up 4 bases and J gave up 2 bases, with 11 bases separating them. The CDR3 DNA reads TGCGCCAGCAGCCCACAGGGACCGAACTATGGCTACACCTTC. Translated: CASSPQGPNYGYTF.

The genes are TRBV5-1 and TRBJ2-7; D not resolved. The V gene lost 3 bases and the J gene lost 0 bases, with 10 bases spanning the gap. CDR3 size: 14 residues. Germline values: CDR1 SGHRS, CDR2 YFSETQ. CDR3 sequence (DNA): TGCGCCAGCAGCTCCTCTAACGGCTCCTACGAGCAGTACTTC. It is translated as CASSSSNGSYEQYF.

This clonotype was found a few times. This rearrangement joins TRBV4-2 to TRBJ2-7, with a weak D call TRBD2 (5 bases). Germline CDR1 and CDR2: LGHNA and YNFKEQ. The CDR3 runs 16 residues. V was cut by 2 bases and J by 1 base, with 15 bases left in between. Written as DNA, the CDR3 is TGTGCCAGCAGCCAACCGGGTGGGAGCCCATCCTACGAGCAGTACTTC. Its translation is CASSQPGGSPSYEQYF.

This clonotype was recorded a few times. This chain joins TRBV5-1 and TRBJ2-7, with a weak D call TRBD2 (5 bases). The ends were cut back, 1 base at V and 10 bases at J, with 18 bases in the middle. The CDR3 covers 14 residues. Germline V CDR1 and CDR2: SGHRS, YFSETQ. The CDR3 is CASSLIAEGQSQYF. The CDR3 DNA follows: TGCGCCAGCAGCTTGATTGCAGAGGGCCAGTCCCAGTACTTC.

The rearrangement joins TRBV12-3 or TRBV12-4 to TRBJ1-5; D is undetermined. Trimming took off 2 bases at V and 7 bases at J, with 9 bases between the two ends. The CDR3 totals 13 residues. CDR3 in amino acids: CASSLSRLQPQHF. The DNA of the CDR3 is TGTGCCAGCAGTTTATCGAGGTTACAGCCCCAGCATTTT.

This clonotype was observed once. The V gene is TRBV6-5, the J gene TRBJ2-7; 7 bases align to TRBD2. From germline, CDR1 is MNHEY and CDR2 SVGAGI. The V segment lost 6 bases and the J segment 10 bases; nucleotides outside the gene matches: 12. This CDR3 comprises 13 residues. The CDR3 loop reads CASSPPGLPAQYF. CDR3 DNA sequence: TGTGCCAGCAGCCCACCGGGACTACCGGCCCAGTACTTC.

The rearrangement joins TRBV7-3 to TRBJ2-1; TRBD1 agrees at 10 bases. Trimming took 5 bases from V and 7 from J; bases not matched to a gene: 5. CDR1 and CDR2 from the germline V gene are SGHTA and FQGTGA. CDR3 length: 14 amino acids. The CDR3 loop is CASSRTGGSNEQFF. The CDR3 DNA reads as TGTGCCAGCAGCAGGACAGGGGGATCAAATGAGCAGTTCTTC.

This clonotype has just a few counts. The chain couples TRBV5-1 to TRBJ2-7, with TRBD2 identical over 9 bases. The CDR3 is 17 amino acids. Germline-derived CDR1 and CDR2 are SGHRS and YFSETQ. V shed 5 bases, J shed 0 bases, and the junction held 12 bases outside the gene matches. The CDR3 bases are TGCGCCAGCAGGTATCTTAGCGGGAGTGGGACCTCCTACGAGCAGTACTTC. This codes for CASRYLSGSGTSYEQYF.

The chain recombines TRBV20-1 with TRBJ1-2; D is unclear. Per the germline V gene, CDR1 is DFQATT and CDR2 is SNEGSKA (reference sequence). The CDR3 is made up of 13 amino acids. V was cut by 3 bases and J by 0 bases, with 8 bases left in between. The CDR3 protein is CSASPVTNYGYTF. CDR3 sequence (DNA): TGCAGTGCTAGCCCAGTCACTAACTATGGCTACACCTTC.

On this clonotype itself: A single base separates this from a much larger clone, so it may be a read error. The chain carries TRBV12-3 or TRBV12-4 and TRBJ2-5; D unclear. This CDR3 spans 14 amino acids. Trimming shortened V by 1 base and J by 5 bases, and 11 bases separated the two germline ends. CDR3 sequence: CASSLEGRNETQYF. The CDR3 DNA follows: TGTGCCAGCAGTTTAGAGGGAAGGAATGAGACCCAGTACTTC.

The V and J genes are TRBV29-1 and TRBJ1-5; D uncertain. The length of the CDR3 is 9 residues. The ends were cut back, 3 bases at V and 6 bases at J, with 0 bases in the middle. The germline V gene encodes CDR1 SQVTM and CDR2 ANQGSEA. CDR3 DNA sequence: TGCAGCGTTGATCAGCCCCAGCATTTT. Protein product: CSVDQPQHF.

The chain employs TRBV7-9 and TRBJ2-5; TRBD2 might be the D (7 bases). Trimming took 4 bases from V and 11 from J, leaving 23 bases between them. The CDR3 has 15 amino acids. CDR1 is SEHNR and CDR2 is FQNEAQ in the germline V gene (reference sequence). CDR3 in amino acids: CASSSGTTEGGKQYF. In nucleotides, the CDR3 is TGTGCCAGCAGCTCCGGGACTACGGAAGGGGGGAAGCAGTACTTC.

In its sample, this clonotype was seen a few times. The genes are TRBV25-1 and TRBJ1-2, with 7 positions matching TRBD1. This CDR3 has 16 residues. V was clipped by 3 bases and J by 2 bases; unmatched bases: 9. The germline V gene encodes CDR1 MGHDK and CDR2 SYGVNS. CDR3 nucleotide sequence: TGTGCCAGCAGTGATCGTCAGGGGGTGGGGAACTATGGCTACACCTTC. Translating it yields CASSDRQGVGNYGYTF.

This clonotype occurred once. The V and J genes are TRBV7-8 and TRBJ2-3, with TRBD2 matching 8 bases. Germline V CDR1 and CDR2: SGHVS, FQNEAQ. V lost 7 bases and J lost 2; bases outside the gene matches: 5. There are 14 residues in the CDR3. CDR3 loop: CASKRGGNTDTQYF. DNA of the CDR3: TGTGCCAGCAAACGGGGGGGAAACACAGATACGCAGTATTTT.

This clonotype occurred many times. The chain combines TRBV7-2 with TRBJ2-1; TRBD2 aligns across 10 bases. CDR1 and CDR2 from the germline V gene are SGHTA and FQGNSA. The CDR3 runs 11 residues. J gave up 15 bases and V 5 bases, and 4 bases lay outside the gene matches. CDR3 region: CASSTSGTPFF. CDR3 DNA: TGTGCCAGCAGCACTAGCGGGACCCCGTTCTTC.

The chain joins TRBV12-3 or TRBV12-4 to TRBJ2-7; 8 bases align to TRBD2. The CDR3 extends over 13 amino acids. The ends lost 6 bases at V and 4 bases at J; junction bases unmatched: 5. CDR3 sequence: CASSTGLGYEQYF. For the CDR3, the DNA is TGTGCCAGCAGCACGGGACTAGGTTACGAGCAGTACTTC.

The V gene is TRBV12-3 or TRBV12-4, the J gene TRBJ2-1, with TRBD2 identical over 11 bases. The CDR3 contains 14 residues. Germline trimming cut 10 bases from V and 5 bases from J; bases unmatched to any gene: 7. In DNA, the CDR3 is TGTGCCATCTTAGCGGGAGGGTGGCACAATGAGCAGTTCTTC. Its translation is CAILAGGWHNEQFF.